Shown below are 27 T cell receptor beta chains from a single sample sequenced in a study of T-cell reconstitution after alpha-beta-depleted transplantation in children. Preparation of the TCRbeta library was carried out with unique molecular identifiers. One entry per CDR3 protein results from TCRdb running MiXCR on the PCR reads. Altogether about 360,000 distinct CDR3 sequences are present, roughly 13% being singletons, with the ten largest covering 4% to 5.5%. Sequenced here: PBMCs, sampled from the stem cell graft. The receptor source for this set is a human donor who donated a stem cell graft to a child with Fanconi anemia.

There are a few counts of this clonotype. The chain combines TRBV29-1 with TRBJ2-7; D perhaps matches TRBD1 (5 bases). CDR3 length: 13 residues. From germline, CDR1 is SQVTM and CDR2 ANQGSEA. Trimming stripped 4 bases from V and 10 bases from J, with 20 bases between. The CDR3 DNA reads TGCAGCGTTGCCCCCCAGGGCCGAGTTGGACAGTACTTC. It is translated as CSVAPQGRVGQYF.

This clonotype was detected a few times. The V and J genes are TRBV3-1 and TRBJ2-7; D call uncertain. With 3 bases removed from V and 4 bases from J, the gap between germline ends came to 13 bases. The CDR3 length is 14 residues. Germline V lookup: CDR1 LGHDT, CDR2 YNNKEL (reference sequence). The DNA of the CDR3 is TGTGCCAGCAGCCAGAAGCTATTAGGGTACGAGCAGTACTTC. Its protein product is CASSQKLLGYEQYF.

This clonotype was counted at least ten times. The J gene is TRBJ2-1, the V gene TRBV20-1; tentatively, D is TRBD2 (5 bases). The V gene's germline CDR1 is DFQATT and CDR2 SNEGSKA (reference sequence). V was trimmed by 7 bases and J by 6 bases, leaving 16 bases between them. This CDR3 is 13 amino acids long. CDR3 in amino acids: CSVGGRQPNEQFF. The DNA for the CDR3 is TGCAGTGTCGGCGGGCGGCAACCCAATGAGCAGTTCTTC.

This clonotype appeared a few times. This chain connects TRBV7-2 to TRBJ1-6; the match to TRBD1 covers 8 bases. The CDR3 is 14 residues long. From germline, CDR1 is SGHTA and CDR2 FQGNSA. The J segment lost 10 bases and the V segment lost 3 bases, leaving 5 bases of the junction unmatched. Written as DNA, the CDR3 is TGTGCCAGCAGCTTGGGACAGGTGAACTCACCCCTCCACTTT. The encoded protein is CASSLGQVNSPLHF.

The chain links TRBV29-1 to TRBJ1-1; D is unclear. This CDR3 spans 11 amino acids. V lost 4 bases and J lost 4, with 7 bases in between. Germline V CDR1 and CDR2: SQVTM, ANQGSEA. CDR3 loop: CSVGRVTEAFF. Written as DNA, the CDR3 is TGCAGCGTTGGGCGGGTCACTGAAGCTTTCTTT. Complete variable domain (other parts from reference TRBV29-1 and TRBJ1-1): SAVISQKPSRDICQRGTSLTIQCQVDSQVTMMFWYRQQPGQSLTLIATANQGSEATYESGFVIDKFPISRPNLTFSTLTVSNMSPEDSSIYLCSVGRVTEAFFGQGTRLTVV.

Details on this clonotype: One end of the junction fails to match germline, which may point to a read error. The chain joins TRBV7-9 to TRBJ1-1, with no clear D. The CDR3 is 11 amino acids. The V gene's germline CDR1 is SEHNR and CDR2 FQNEAQ (reference sequence). The CDR3 sequence: CSSSSNPEAFF. CDR3 nucleotides: TGTTCCAGCAGCTCGAACCCTGAAGCTTTCTTT.

The chain joins TRBV6-4 to TRBJ2-1; D is unresolved. The length of the CDR3 is 14 residues. Trimming removed 0 bases from V and 3 bases from J, with 6 bases in between. The germline gives CDR1 MRHNA, CDR2 SNTAGT. CDR3: CASSDSVSYNEQFF. In DNA, the CDR3 is TGTGCCAGCAGTGACTCGGTTAGCTACAATGAGCAGTTCTTC.

This clonotype was recorded a few times. V gene TRBV27 combines with J gene TRBJ2-7; 15 nucleotides align to TRBD2. The CDR3 runs 15 residues. CDR1 and CDR2 from the germline V gene are MNHEY and SMNVEV (reference sequence). V lost 6 bases to trimming and J lost 6 bases; unmatched junction nucleotides: 6. The CDR3 DNA is TGTGCCAGCAGGCGGACTAGCGGGGGGGGTCCCGAGCAGTACTTC. It yields the protein CASRRTSGGGPEQYF.

The chain combines TRBV12-3 or TRBV12-4 with TRBJ1-5; D is perhaps TRBD1 (5 bases). V dropped 4 bases and J dropped 2 bases, with 15 bases sitting between them. This CDR3 contains 16 residues. This chain's CDR3 is CASSSSLDRGNQPQHF. The CDR3 DNA follows: TGTGCCAGCAGTTCATCGCTTGACAGAGGCAATCAGCCCCAGCATTTT.

The chain combines TRBV20-1 with TRBJ2-1; D unclear. The V end lost 3 bases, the J end lost 10 bases, and 10 bases lay between the germline ends. The germline CDR1 and CDR2 sequences are DFQATT and SNEGSKA (reference sequence). The CDR3 length is 11 residues. CDR3 residues: CSASLRAEQFF. The CDR3 DNA reads TGCAGTGCTAGTCTTAGGGCAGAGCAGTTCTTC.

V and J are TRBV18 and TRBJ1-1; tentatively, D is TRBD1 (5 bases). The V end was cut by 0 bases, the J end by 1 base, with 9 bases between. Germline V gene data show CDR1 as KGHSH and CDR2 as LQKENI. The CDR3 sequence is 15 residues long. The CDR3 DNA sequence: TGTGCCAGCTCACCACCTGCAGGGTGGAACACTGAAGCTTTCTTT. It translates to CASSPPAGWNTEAFF.

In this sample, this clonotype turned up a few times. V is TRBV7-9 and J is TRBJ2-3, with 13 bases aligning to TRBD2. This CDR3 has 15 residues. The V and J ends lost 5 bases and 4 bases, in that order; junction bases with no gene match: 3. Per the germline V gene, CDR1 is SEHNR and CDR2 is FQNEAQ (reference sequence). The DNA of the CDR3 is TGTGCCAGCAGCCGGACTAGCGGGGGATCAGATACGCAGTATTTT. Translated: CASSRTSGGSDTQYF. Using reference TRBV7-9 and TRBJ2-3 for the parts outside the CDR3, the full variable domain is DTGVSQNPRHKITKRGQNVTFRCDPISEHNRLYWYRQTLGQGPEFLTYFQNEAQLEKSRLLSDRFSAERPKGSFSTLEIQRTEQGDSAMYLCASSRTSGGSDTQYFGPGTRLTVL.

V usage is TRBV5-1 and J usage is TRBJ2-1, with D tentatively TRBD2 (6 bases). Trimming left V 2 bases short and J 5 bases short, with 20 bases between. Germline lookup yields CDR1 SGHRS and CDR2 YFSETQ. The CDR3 contains 17 residues. The CDR3 spells CASSFAGLGSGDNEQFF. The CDR3 DNA is TGCGCCAGCAGCTTTGCAGGGCTGGGTTCGGGAGACAATGAGCAGTTCTTC.

The V and J genes are TRBV5-1 and TRBJ1-1, with D possibly TRBD1 on 6 matching bases. Germline CDR1 is SGHRS and CDR2 is YFSETQ. V lost 4 bases and J 1 base, leaving 11 bases between the germline ends. CDR3 size: 14 residues. CDR3: CASSDGQPNTEAFF. The CDR3 DNA is TGCGCCAGCAGCGACGGACAGCCGAACACTGAAGCTTTCTTT.

This clonotype showed up just a few times. The J gene is TRBJ1-1, the V gene TRBV2; 7 positions agree with TRBD1. The V gene's germline CDR1 is SNHLY and CDR2 FYNNEI. CDR3 size: 14 residues. V gave up 8 bases and J gave up 1 base; unmatched junction bases: 7. The CDR3 loop is CASYQGGRNTEAFF. DNA of the CDR3: TGTGCCAGCTACCAGGGGGGCAGGAACACTGAAGCTTTCTTT.

Only a few counts were recorded for this clonotype. V usage is TRBV12-3 or TRBV12-4 and J usage is TRBJ2-2, with D possibly called TRBD1 or TRBD2 (7 bases each). The V end lost 4 bases, the J end lost 3 bases, and 15 bases lay between the germline ends. The CDR3 consists of 16 residues. CDR3 sequence: CASSSRQGGDTGELFF. The CDR3, as DNA: TGTGCCAGCAGTTCCCGACAGGGAGGGGACACCGGGGAGCTGTTTTTT.

The chain uses TRBV7-9 and TRBJ1-3; no firm D call. This CDR3 region has 15 residues. With 5 bases removed from V and 3 bases from J, the gap between germline ends came to 14 bases. Germline lookup yields CDR1 SEHNR and CDR2 FQNEAQ (reference sequence). The CDR3 nucleotides are TGTGCCAGCAGCCCTGAGATGGAAATTGGAAACACCATATATTTT. Translating it yields CASSPEMEIGNTIYF.

By its share, this clonotype is large. The rearrangement links TRBV7-9 to TRBJ2-5, with D possibly being TRBD2 (6 bases). Deletions cut 2 bases from V and 9 bases from J, with 13 bases between. The CDR3 is 13 amino acids. CDR1 and CDR2 (germline): SEHNR, FQNEAQ (reference sequence). The CDR3 reads CASSLLGGESQYF. The CDR3 region has the DNA TGTGCCAGCAGCTTACTCGGCGGGGAGTCCCAGTACTTC.

The chain links TRBV4-1 to TRBJ2-3; no reliable D call. The V and J ends lost 2 bases and 5 bases respectively, with 17 bases between them. This CDR3 contains 16 residues. In germline, CDR1 is MGHRA, CDR2 YSYEKL. The CDR3 sequence is CASSQTSAEYGDTQYF. The CDR3 nucleotides are TGCGCCAGCAGCCAAACCTCCGCCGAGTACGGAGATACGCAGTATTTT.

This clonotype showed up just a few times. The CDR3: CASHPSGGVNEQFF. The DNA of the CDR3 is TGTGCCAGCCACCCTAGCGGGGGGGTTAATGAGCAGTTCTTC. The chain combines TRBV6-2 or TRBV6-3 with TRBJ2-1, with TRBD2 matching 12 bases. Looked up from germline, CDR1 is MNHEY and CDR2 is SVGEGT. The trim removed 8 bases at V and 7 bases at J, leaving 6 bases unmatched. There are 14 residues in the CDR3.

This clonotype was detected many times. The rearrangement joins TRBV27 to TRBJ2-1; D not resolved. In germline, CDR1 is MNHEY, CDR2 SMNVEV (reference sequence). Trimming shortened V by 5 bases and J by 8 bases, and 13 bases separated the two germline ends. The CDR3 runs to 13 residues. The CDR3 protein is CASSPSRPYEQFF. CDR3 DNA sequence: TGTGCCAGCAGTCCGTCTAGACCTTATGAGCAGTTCTTC.

This sequence joins TRBV20-1 and TRBJ2-7, with D possibly TRBD2 on 5 matching bases. With 1 base removed from V and 4 bases from J, the gap between germline ends came to 11 bases. CDR3 size: 13 residues. Per germline, CDR1 DFQATT and CDR2 SNEGSKA (reference sequence). The CDR3 spells CSARGTREYEQYF. The CDR3 DNA follows: TGCAGTGCTAGAGGGACGAGGGAATACGAGCAGTACTTC.

A note on this clonotype: No conserved phenylalanine or tryptophan ends this CDR3, so it is likely a read error. J is TRBJ1-2 and V is TRBV12-3 or TRBV12-4; 8 nucleotides match TRBD1. V was pared by 5 bases and J by 8 bases, with 13 bases of the junction left unmatched. The CDR3 is made up of 15 amino acids. The CDR3 region has the DNA TGTGCCAGCAGTGCGGGGACAGGTGGGATATGGGGCTACACCTGC. Amino acids: CASSAGTGGIWGYTC.

CDR3 protein: CASESRPSGQEIHSGNTIYF. The CDR3, as DNA: TGTGCCAGCGAATCTCGACCCTCGGGACAGGAGATACACTCTGGAAACACCATATATTTT. V gene TRBV21-1 combines with J gene TRBJ1-3; the D call of TRBD1 is as the table states it, not checked on the DNA. TRBV21-1 is termed a pseudogene. CDR3 length: 20 residues.

A few counts support this clonotype. The chain links TRBV25-1 to TRBJ2-2; D gene ambiguous. This CDR3 has 15 residues. The V and J ends lost 5 bases and 0 bases respectively, with 10 bases between them. Germline loops: CDR1 MGHDK, CDR2 SYGVNS. The CDR3 DNA sequence: TGTGCCAGCAGTTCCCAGACGGCGAACACCGGGGAGCTGTTTTTT. Encoded protein: CASSSQTANTGELFF.

This clonotype was picked up a small number of times. The chain links TRBV12-3 or TRBV12-4 to TRBJ2-2; 7 nucleotides align to TRBD2. V shed 2 bases, J shed 4 bases, and the junction held 13 bases outside the gene matches. This CDR3 is 18 amino acids long. DNA for the CDR3: TGTGCCAGCAGTTTACCCGGTTGGGGGAGGGTGGTCACCGGGGAGCTGTTTTTT. Translating it yields CASSLPGWGRVVTGELFF.

This clonotype was counted many times. The genes are TRBV6-5 and TRBJ1-1; D possibly corresponds to TRBD1 (6 bases). The germline V gene encodes CDR1 MNHEY and CDR2 SVGAGI. The CDR3 has 13 residues. Trimming pared 2 bases from V and 4 bases from J, leaving 8 bases between. The CDR3 DNA reads TGTGCCAGCAGTTACGGAGGGGGCACTGAAGCTTTCTTT. Translating it yields CASSYGGGTEAFF.